Included here is one T cell receptor (beta chain) sequence, with context. Its target is unknown. Under the authors' procedure: Filtering differed since immunoSEQ provided only junctions, with no quality scores. The method was immunoSEQ multiplex PCR; TCRdb's version includes in-frame clones alone and lacks a portion of them. Clonal size and the V and J genes are those of that table, whereas D and trimming came from the DNA. The sample has about 2.5 million clones; roughly 92% are singletons. This entry comes from a study of shared clonotypes between healthy human individuals. Study-level findings and limits: Some naive CD4 clonotypes, around 5%, turned up in common across several donors. Clonotype sharing across donors was expected to vary with sequencing depth.

This CDR3 is 12 amino acids long. Germline assignment: CDR1 SQVTM and CDR2 ANQGSEA. The V end lost 5 bases, the J end lost 6 bases, and 14 bases lay between the germline ends. The sample comprised naive CD4+ T cells from PBMCs. Stated subset: CD45RA+ positively selected. V gene TRBV29-1 combines with J gene TRBJ2-7; maybe TRBD1 (5 bases). The source of this sequence is a man aged 18-30 years in good health. Some clones in this sample may be carry-over from other donors' samples. CDR3 in amino acids: CSVQGFSSEQYF. The CDR3 nucleotides read TGCAGCGTTCAGGGTTTCTCTTCCGAGCAGTACTTC.